Listed below are T cell receptor beta chains from one sample, sequenced in a study of cytomegalovirus exposure and HLA in healthy donors. The repertoire was sequenced with immunoSEQ multiplex PCR; TCRdb's copy has only in-frame clones and lacks some. The repertoire holds fewer than 100,000 clones, with under 85% as singletons. Sequenced sample: PBMCs. These receptors all come from a man in his forties or fifties in good health and CMV-seronegative. Each CDR3 is given with its conserved first and last residue. The D gene is left open where the match is weak. Only some rows state a clone size, as once, few, many or a class for expanded clones.

D gene	V gene	clone size	J gene	CDR3 DNA	CDR3 protein
TRBD2	TRBV18	NA	TRBJ2-1	TGTGCCAGCTCACCATCGATTCGGACTAGCTCCGATGAGCAGTTCTTC	CASSPSIRTSSDEQFF
TRBD1	TRBV7-2	NA	TRBJ2-7	TGTGCCAGCAGCTTAGGGGACAGGGATAGCTACGAGCAGTACTTC	CASSLGDRDSYEQYF
TRBD1	TRBV28	NA	TRBJ1-3	TGTGCCAGCAGACAGGGGTCTGGAAACACCATATATTTT	CASRQGSGNTIYF
TRBD1	TRBV6-5	NA	TRBJ1-5	TGTGCCAGCAGTCCGGGACAGGGGTTAGGGCCCCAGCATTTT	CASSPGQGLGPQHF
TRBD2	TRBV4-1	NA	TRBJ2-3	TGCGCCAGCAGCCAAGGAGCCCGGCGGGGGTGGCGGAGCACAGATACGCAGTATTTT	CASSQGARRGWRSTDTQYF
TRBD1	TRBV5-5	NA	TRBJ2-7	TGTGCCAGCAGCTACACGCCCAAGGACAGGGGGAAAGAGCAGTACTTC	CASSYTPKDRGKEQYF
NA	TRBV28	NA	TRBJ2-7	TGTGCCAGCAGAGGAGACTCCTACGAGCAGTACTTC	CASRGDSYEQYF
NA	TRBV5-6	NA	TRBJ1-4	TGTGCCAGCAGCTATAGAGTGTTTCAAGAAGAAAAACTGTTTTTT	CASSYRVFQEEKLFF
NA	TRBV18	NA	TRBJ2-2	TGTGCCAGCTCACCGCAGGGGGGAGACACCGGGGAGCTGTTTTTT	CASSPQGGDTGELFF
TRBD1	TRBV30	NA	TRBJ1-2	TGTGCCTGGAGCTGGGGGACAGGGTATGGCTACACCTTC	CAWSWGTGYGYTF
NA	TRBV4-3	NA	TRBJ2-1	TGCGCCAGCAGCCAAGGGGCAGTCAATGAGCAGTTCTTC	CASSQGAVNEQFF
NA	TRBV6-5	NA	TRBJ1-1	TGTGCCAGCAGTGCTACAGGGAGAGGCTTTTCTGAAGCTTTCTTT	CASSATGRGFSEAFF
TRBD2	TRBV5-1	few	TRBJ2-7	TGCGCCAGCAGGGTAGCGGGCGACGAGCAGTACTTC	CASRVAGDEQYF
TRBD1	TRBV7-9	NA	TRBJ1-4	TGTGCCAGCAGCGCCAGGGGGCGGTTTTCAACTAATGAAAAACTGTTTTTT	CASSARGRFSTNEKLFF
NA	TRBV5-1	NA	TRBJ1-4	TGCGCCAGCAGCTTGGATCTTGAAAAACTGTTTTTT	CASSLDLEKLFF
NA	TRBV30	NA	TRBJ2-5	TGTGCCTGGAGTGTTGTAACAGGACAAGAGACCCAGTACTTC	CAWSVVTGQETQYF
TRBD1	TRBV28	NA	TRBJ1-5	TGTGCCAGCAGAGACAGGGGGCTCAGGTATAGCAATCAGCCCCAGCATTTT	CASRDRGLRYSNQPQHF
TRBD1	TRBV19	NA	TRBJ2-3	TGTGCCAGTAGTAGGGACAGGGGGGCTGATACGCAGTATTTT	CASSRDRGADTQYF
NA	TRBV2	NA	TRBJ2-3	TGTGCCAGCAGGTCGGAGTTCACAGATACGCAGTATTTT	CASRSEFTDTQYF
TRBD2	TRBV7-9	few	TRBJ2-1	TGTTCCAGCAGCTTAATGCTAGCGGGAGGGCCTATTGATGAGCAGTTCTTC	CSSSLMLAGGPIDEQFF
TRBD2	TRBV5-6	NA	TRBJ2-3	TGTGCCAGCAGCTTGAGCAGCGGGGAGTTCACAGATACGCAGTATTTT	CASSLSSGEFTDTQYF
TRBD1	TRBV6-5	NA	TRBJ2-2	TGTGCCAGCAGTTACGCAGGGGGTGTCACCGGGGAGCTGTTTTTT	CASSYAGGVTGELFF
TRBD2	TRBV5-4	once	TRBJ2-1	TGTGCCAGCAGGATCGGACTAGACACCAATGAGCAGTTCTTC	CASRIGLDTNEQFF
NA	TRBV5-1	NA	TRBJ2-2	TGCGCCAGCAGCCGTGGGGCCGTGAACACCGGGGAGCTGTTTTTT	CASSRGAVNTGELFF
NA	TRBV7-9	NA	TRBJ2-6	TGTTCCAGCAGCACAGCACTCAATTCTGGGGCCAACGTCCTGACTTTC	CSSSTALNSGANVLTF
NA	TRBV15	NA	TRBJ1-1	TGTGCCACCAGCAGAGTTACCGGGTCCACTGAAGCTTTCTTT	CATSRVTGSTEAFF
NA	TRBV5-4	few	TRBJ2-1	TGTGCCAGCAGCCTAACTAGAAACAATGAGCAGTTCTTC	CASSLTRNNEQFF
NA	TRBV7-9	few	TRBJ1-1	TGTTCCAGCAGCTTAGCGGCGGGGAGAGGCACTGAAGCTTTCTTT	CSSSLAAGRGTEAFF
TRBD1	TRBV6-6	NA	TRBJ2-7	TGTGCCAGCAGTTCAAGGACAGGGGGATCCTACGAGCAGTACTTC	CASSSRTGGSYEQYF
TRBD1	TRBV28	few	TRBJ2-3	TGTGCCAGCAGTCTCCGGATTGTGGGCAGGGGGTTATCAGATACGCAGTATTTT	CASSLRIVGRGLSDTQYF
NA	TRBV15	NA	TRBJ2-5	TGTGCCACCAAAGGCGGGGTCATGGAGACCCAGTACTTC	CATKGGVMETQYF
TRBD1	TRBV5-6	NA	TRBJ1-6	TGTGCCAGCAGCGACCTCGCCGGGACAGGGGGAGGCTCACCCCTCCACTTT	CASSDLAGTGGGSPLHF
TRBD2	TRBV29-1	NA	TRBJ2-7	TGCAGCGTTGAAGATGGGGGGGGTGGTGAGCAGTACTTC	CSVEDGGGGEQYF
TRBD2	TRBV19	NA	TRBJ2-3	TGTGCCAGTAGTGCGGGACTAGCGGGGGTAACAGATACGCAGTATTTT	CASSAGLAGVTDTQYF
NA	TRBV29-1	few	TRBJ2-1	TGCATTATCGTCTCCTACAATGAGCAGTTCTTC	CIIVSYNEQFF
TRBD2	TRBV11-2	NA	TRBJ2-2	TGTGCCAGCAGCTTATATGGCGGGGTGGTAGCGGGGAACACCGGGGAGCTGTTTTTT	CASSLYGGVVAGNTGELFF
TRBD2	TRBV27	NA	TRBJ2-1	TGTGCCAGCAGTTCTGGGACTAGCGGATACAATGAGCAGTTCTTC	CASSSGTSGYNEQFF
TRBD2	TRBV28	NA	TRBJ2-7	TGTGCCAGCAGTTCGACTAGCGGGAGTGGGATCTCCTACGAGCAGTACTTC	CASSSTSGSGISYEQYF
TRBD1	TRBV15	NA	TRBJ1-5	TGTGCCACCAGAGGGACAGGGGTTGGGTTTGGCAATCAGCCCCAGCATTTT	CATRGTGVGFGNQPQHF
NA	TRBV19	NA	TRBJ2-1	TGTGCCAGTAGTATTTCGAACAACAATGAGCAGTTCTTC	CASSISNNNEQFF
TRBD2	TRBV18	NA	TRBJ2-7	TGTGCCAGCTCACCTTCTAGCGGGAGGCCCTCCTACGAGCAGTACTTC	CASSPSSGRPSYEQYF
TRBD1	TRBV9	NA	TRBJ1-3	TGTGCCAGCAGCGGGACAGGGCGGACCTCTGGAAACACCATATATTTT	CASSGTGRTSGNTIYF
NA	TRBV7-2	NA	TRBJ2-3	TGTGCCAGCAGCTTAGCCCATAGCACAGATACGCAGTATTTT	CASSLAHSTDTQYF
TRBD1	TRBV7-9	NA	TRBJ1-2	TGTGCCAGCAGCGACCCCGGGGACAGGGATAACTATGGCTACACCTTC	CASSDPGDRDNYGYTF
TRBD2	TRBV4-3	NA	TRBJ2-7	TGCGCCAGCAGCCAAGATACGGGCGGCGGGAGGGCCCTCTACGAGCAGTACTTC	CASSQDTGGGRALYEQYF
TRBD2	TRBV13	NA	TRBJ2-1	TGTGCCAGCAGCTTAGGCCTTGGCGGGAGGTTCTCCAATGAGCAGTTCTTC	CASSLGLGGRFSNEQFF
NA	TRBV4-3	few	TRBJ1-2	TGCGCCAGCAGCCAAAATAAAGGACCGGACAATGGCTACACCTTC	CASSQNKGPDNGYTF
TRBD2	TRBV28	NA	TRBJ2-4	TGTGCCAGCAGCCCCGGGGGGACCAAAAACATTCAGTACTTC	CASSPGGTKNIQYF
NA	TRBV4-1	NA	TRBJ2-7	TGCGCCAGCAGCCTCGACCGGGAAGAGGGTTACGAGCAGTACTTC	CASSLDREEGYEQYF
TRBD2	TRBV4-3	once	TRBJ2-7	TGCGCCAGCAGCCGAGGGACTAACTACGAGCAGTACTTC	CASSRGTNYEQYF
NA	TRBV4-3	few	TRBJ1-1	TGCGCCAGCAGCCTGGCAGGGGCGAACACTGAAGCTTTCTTT	CASSLAGANTEAFF
TRBD2	TRBV6-6	NA	TRBJ2-7	TGTGCCAGCAGTTACTCTAGGACTAGTAGCCACGAGCAGTACTTC	CASSYSRTSSHEQYF